The clone carrying this T cell receptor beta chain was recorded once. The antigen is undetermined. The assay was immunoSEQ multiplex PCR, and TCRdb's table has in-frame clones only and misses some. This sample has roughly 70,000 clones, with more than 75% found just once. This sample is drawn from a study of OX40 agonist ivuxolimab in advanced cancers. General study points: Relative to CD4+, CD8+ T cells held more expanded clones on average.

Here the sequenced sample was CD4+ or CD8+ T cells sorted from blood, taken in a trial of the OX40 agonist ivuxolimab. This TCR was sampled from an adult with an advanced solid tumor such as melanoma, head and neck, liver or kidney cancer.

CDR3 loop: CASSRQGRNYGYTF. DNA of the CDR3: TGTGCCAGCAGCCGACAGGGGAGGAACTATGGCTACACCTTC. This rearrangement joins TRBV5-4 to TRBJ1-2, with 8 bases fitting TRBD1. Germline-derived CDR1 and CDR2 are SGHNT and YYREEE (reference sequence). This CDR3 comprises 14 residues. The trim removed 4 bases at V and 2 bases at J, leaving 4 bases unmatched.